The entry below gives a single T cell receptor (beta chain) sequence along with its context. Original data processing: For nucleated cells, counts were estimated from reference gene primer amplification. Clones were sequenced by immunoSEQ multiplex PCR, and TCRdb holds only the in-frame ones, with some missing. V and J calls and clone size are as listed in that table; D and trimming were resolved from the DNA. This table has over 100,000 clones, about 86% appearing once. The data were taken from a study of blood T cell repertoires in COVID-19. Study information: The samples span acute and convalescent COVID-19 from the United States, Italy and Spain. Nucleic acid was either cDNA or gDNA, and it came from T cells, B-cell-depleted T cells, or PBMCs.

Germline CDR1 and CDR2: LGHDT and YNNKEL (reference sequence). The V segment lost 2 bases and the J segment 5 bases; nucleotides outside the gene matches: 5. This CDR3 is built from 14 residues. The TCR comes from a woman of 80 years or more with active or convalescent COVID-19. Sequences were obtained from peripheral blood. The chain is built from TRBV3-1 (or the pseudogene TRBV3-2) and TRBJ2-5, with 7 bases that match TRBD2. CDR3 loop: CASSQSGGDETQYF. The CDR3 DNA sequence: TGTGCCAGCAGCCAATCGGGGGGTGATGAGACCCAGTACTTC.